This T cell receptor beta chain was obtained from a study of control samples from healthy donors and cancer patients. Here immunoSEQ multiplex PCR was the method, and the copy in TCRdb shows in-frame clones only, minus some. The sample consists of over 110,000 clones, approximately 92% of them appearing once. V lost 5 bases and J lost 6; bases outside the gene matches: 6. Germline V CDR1 and CDR2: KGHSH, LQKENI. CDR3 length: 14 residues. The rearrangement joins TRBV18 to TRBJ2-3, with 9 nucleotides matching TRBD1. The sample was blood. The sequence was collected from a man younger than 45 in good health. The CDR3 DNA sequence: TGTGCCAGCTCATCAGGACAGGGGATTGATACGCAGTATTTT. Amino acid sequence: CASSSGQGIDTQYF.